The clone carrying this T cell receptor (beta chain) came up a few times. Its cognate antigen is unknown. TCRdb re-called the 5' RACE reads through MiXCR, storing one row per CDR3 protein. The repertoire holds a few hundred thousand distinct CDR3 sequences, over 8.5% seen once, with under 25% in the top ten. These data come from a study of T-cell memory formation after mild COVID-19. About the study: TCR clustering was largely donor specific.

Whole-study results and caveats: Second-wave clones peaking on day 37 lacked confirmed SARS-CoV-2 specificity. Clones contracting day 15 to 85 were balanced CD4/CD8; later expanders leaned CD4+. Within pre-infection memory, some responding clones were found, suggesting cross-reactive memory joined.

The TCR comes from a man aged 18 to 30 who had mild COVID-19 (a few samples of this study predate the infection). Cell type and time point are not known. The sequenced sample was PBMCs or a T cell subset sorted from them (not recorded which).

The CDR3 is CASSFGLSNQPQHF. CDR3 coding DNA: TGTGCCAGCAGTTTTGGACTGAGCAATCAGCCCCAGCATTTT. The chain couples TRBV12-3 or TRBV12-4 to TRBJ1-5, with D uncertain. The CDR3 totals 14 residues. V lost 3 bases and J lost 1, with 7 bases in between.